This passage covers 32 T cell receptor beta chains from one sample sequenced in a study of shared clonotypes between healthy human individuals. The naive CD8 population came from CD45RO-negative cells selected for CCR7, without terminally differentiated effector memory CD45RA+ cells. Profiling relied on immunoSEQ multiplex PCR, and the TCRdb table lists in-frame clones only, not all of them. This sample has approximately 840,000 clones, with around 96% found just once. The specimen sequenced was naive CD8+ T cells sorted from blood. The receptors come from a man in his thirties or forties in good health.

As regards this clone: This sample includes further DNA sequences coding for the same CDR3. J is TRBJ2-7 and V is TRBV27; D call uncertain. Germline-derived CDR1 and CDR2 are MNHEY and SMNVEV (reference sequence). V dropped 3 bases and J dropped 0 bases, with 6 bases sitting between them. This CDR3 has 13 residues. The CDR3 DNA reads TGTGCCAGCAGTTTCCTAGGCTCCTACGAGCAGTACTTC. Protein product: CASSFLGSYEQYF.

This chain connects TRBV27 to TRBJ2-3; D is undetermined. V was shortened by 6 bases and J by 11 bases, with 15 bases between the two germline ends. In germline, CDR1 is MNHEY, CDR2 SMNVEV (reference sequence). This CDR3 has 12 amino acids. CDR3 coding DNA: TGTGCCAGCAGACACCTCGGGTTCGTGCAGTATTTT. This gives the protein CASRHLGFVQYF.

The chain has TRBV25-1 and TRBJ2-7; 9 bases align to TRBD1. CDR1 MGHDK and CDR2 SYGVNS come from the germline V gene. This CDR3 spans 17 amino acids. V lost 3 bases and J lost 1; bases outside the gene matches: 10. CDR3 amino acids: CASSDAGGQGISYEQYF. The DNA for the CDR3 is TGTGCCAGCAGTGACGCCGGTGGACAGGGGATTTCCTACGAGCAGTACTTC.

Comment on this clone: The junction departs from germline at one end; a sequencing error may be responsible. V usage is TRBV7-9 and J usage is TRBJ2-7; TRBD1 matches 12 bases. The CDR3 has 17 amino acids. The V gene's germline CDR1 is SEHNR and CDR2 FQNEAQ (reference sequence). The CDR3 sequence: CASSLVRDRGRRYEQYF. CDR3 in DNA: TGTGCCAGCAGTTTAGTAAGGGACAGGGGGCGTCGCTACGAGCAGTACTTC.

This clone was recorded only once. The rearrangement joins TRBV6-5 to TRBJ2-2; 7 bases align to TRBD2. The germline gives CDR1 MNHEY, CDR2 SVGAGI. The CDR3 has 12 residues. Unmatched junction bases numbered 4, after V lost 8 bases and J lost 7 bases. CDR3 sequence: CASGGGSGELFF. As DNA, the CDR3 is TGTGCCAGCGGAGGCGGGAGCGGGGAGCTGTTTTTT.

The J gene is TRBJ2-7, the V gene TRBV5-1; 7 bases match TRBD2. This CDR3 spans 15 amino acids. Germline V gives CDR1 SGHRS, CDR2 YFSETQ. V dropped 0 bases and J dropped 5; count of bases not matched to a gene: 8. The CDR3 sequence: CASSLVGRESDEQYF. For the CDR3, the DNA is TGCGCCAGCAGCTTGGTGGGGCGGGAGAGCGACGAGCAGTACTTC.

The gene calls are TRBV14 and TRBJ2-1, with 8 bases that match TRBD2. With V trimmed by 0 bases and J by 8 bases, 12 bases remained unmatched. The CDR3 runs 17 residues. CDR1 is SGHDN, CDR2 FVKESK, per germline. CDR3 in amino acids: CASSQDFYEREMDEQFF. CDR3 in DNA: TGTGCCAGCAGCCAAGATTTTTACGAGCGGGAGATGGATGAGCAGTTCTTC. The full variable domain, completed using reference TRBV14 and TRBJ2-1, is EAGVTQFPSHSVIEKGQTVTLRCDPISGHDNLYWYRRVMGKEIKFLLHFVKESKQDESGMPNNRFLAERTGGTYSTLKVQPAELEDSGVYFCASSQDFYEREMDEQFFGPGTRLTVL.

This rearrangement joins TRBV5-1 to TRBJ2-7, with D uncertain. Germline V gives CDR1 SGHRS, CDR2 YFSETQ. Trimming took off 1 base at V and 5 bases at J, with 13 bases between the two ends. CDR3 length: 14 residues. The CDR3 loop is CASSLLGPRDEQYF. CDR3 in DNA: TGCGCCAGCAGCTTGTTAGGACCTAGAGACGAGCAGTACTTC.

This clone was detected only once. The chain combines TRBV27 with TRBJ2-7; possibly TRBD1 or TRBD2 for D (5 bases each). The germline V gene has CDR1 MNHEY and CDR2 SMNVEV (reference sequence). With 7 bases removed from V and 4 bases from J, the gap between germline ends came to 17 bases. CDR3 size: 14 residues. For the CDR3, the DNA is TGTGCCAGCACTTCTTGGCGAGAGGGGTACGAGCAGTACTTC. The encoded protein is CASTSWREGYEQYF.

The gene calls are TRBV7-9 and TRBJ2-5; D possibly corresponds to TRBD2 (5 bases). Trimming stripped 1 base from V and 4 bases from J, with 19 bases between. The germline V gene encodes CDR1 SEHNR and CDR2 FQNEAQ (reference sequence). The CDR3 is 17 amino acids. CDR3 sequence reads: CASSLEEATAYGETQYF. The CDR3 DNA sequence: TGTGCCAGCAGCTTAGAGGAGGCAACGGCCTACGGAGAGACCCAGTACTTC.

The chain is built from TRBV27 and TRBJ1-2, with TRBD1 as a possible D gene (5 bases). The CDR3 contains 15 residues. Trimming removed 2 bases at V and 6 bases at J, with 16 bases between. Germline V CDR1 and CDR2: MNHEY, SMNVEV (reference sequence). The CDR3 sequence: CASSLRQIPVDGYTF. CDR3 DNA sequence: TGTGCCAGCAGTTTAAGACAGATCCCAGTGGATGGCTACACCTTC.

The gene calls are TRBV6-1 and TRBJ2-7; D might be TRBD1 (6 bases). Germline assignment: CDR1 MNHNS and CDR2 SASEGT. This CDR3 spans 17 amino acids. V was trimmed by 3 bases and J by 1 base, leaving 19 bases between them. As DNA, the CDR3 is TGTGCCAGCAGTGATCTTCCAGGGGAGAGTGGGTCCTACGAGCAGTACTTC. Its protein product is CASSDLPGESGSYEQYF.

CDR3 in amino acids: CASTPPGRQPQHF. CDR3 in DNA: TGTGCCAGCACCCCACCCGGTCGTCAGCCCCAGCATTTT. The V call is TRBV28, the J call TRBJ1-5; D is uncertain. Trimming pared 7 bases from V and 6 bases from J, leaving 13 bases between. Germline V gene data show CDR1 as MDHEN and CDR2 as SYDVKM. The CDR3 runs 13 residues.

V is TRBV5-1 and J is TRBJ1-1, with TRBD1 as a possible D gene (6 bases). This CDR3 has 18 amino acids. From germline, CDR1 is SGHRS and CDR2 YFSETQ. Trimming pared 0 bases from V and 0 bases from J, leaving 18 bases between. CDR3 amino acids: CASSLVILGGDMNTEAFF. As DNA, the CDR3 is TGCGCCAGCAGCTTGGTAATACTAGGGGGTGACATGAACACTGAAGCTTTCTTT. Full variable domain (remainder filled in from reference TRBV5-1 and TRBJ1-1): KAGVTQTPRYLIKTRGQQVTLSCSPISGHRSVSWYQQTPGQGLQFLFEYFSETQRNKGNFPGRFSGRQFSNSRSEMNVSTLELGDSALYLCASSLVILGGDMNTEAFFGQGTRLTVV.

On this clone itself: The junction does not match germline at one end; this may be a read error. The CDR3 nucleotides are TGTGCCAGCACTGAAGAGGCAGGGGGCTACCCGAGGAATCAGCCCCAGCATTTT. It specifies CASTEEAGGYPRNQPQHF. The V and J genes are TRBV2 and TRBJ1-5; 8 bases map to TRBD1. The CDR3 is made up of 18 amino acids. The germline V gene encodes CDR1 SNHLY and CDR2 FYNNEI.

The chain couples TRBV5-1 to TRBJ2-7, with D possibly TRBD1 on 6 matching bases. Trimming left V 2 bases short and J 5 bases short, with 17 bases between. This CDR3 comprises 15 residues. The V gene's germline CDR1 is SGHRS and CDR2 YFSETQ. CDR3 region: CASSFGTTLNDEQYF. In nucleotides, the CDR3 is TGCGCCAGCAGCTTCGGGACAACCCTTAACGACGAGCAGTACTTC.

This clone was seen once. The genes are TRBV28 and TRBJ1-1; D remains ambiguous. V was clipped by 6 bases and J by 7 bases, with 9 bases between them. The CDR3 has 11 residues. Per germline, CDR1 MDHEN and CDR2 SYDVKM. The CDR3 sequence: CASSPYGEAFF. The CDR3 DNA sequence: TGTGCCAGCAGCCCCTACGGTGAAGCTTTCTTT.

The rearrangement joins TRBV9 to TRBJ2-1, with TRBD2 matching 12 bases. CDR3 size: 17 residues. Trimming cost V 4 bases and J 7 bases; bases outside gene matches: 12. Germline CDR1 and CDR2: SGDLS and YYNGEE. The CDR3 coding sequence is TGTGCCAGCAGCATCTCTAGCGGGAGGGCCGGGACGAATGAGCAGTTCTTC. It is translated as CASSISSGRAGTNEQFF.

V gene TRBV5-4 combines with J gene TRBJ2-7, with a possible D match to TRBD1 (6 bases). From germline, CDR1 is SGHNT and CDR2 YYREEE (reference sequence). Trimming pared 4 bases from V and 1 base from J, leaving 15 bases between. There are 15 residues in the CDR3. DNA of the CDR3: TGTGCCAGCAGCCTTCCGGACAGCATTTCCTACGAGCAGTACTTC. This encodes CASSLPDSISYEQYF.

V gene TRBV2 combines with J gene TRBJ2-2, with no clear D. V lost 8 bases, J lost 5 bases, and 3 bases lay in between. The CDR3 has 10 amino acids. Per the germline V gene, CDR1 is SNHLY and CDR2 is FYNNEI. The CDR3 sequence: CASATGELFF. The CDR3 DNA reads TGTGCCAGCGCAACCGGGGAGCTGTTTTTT.

The V call is TRBV28, the J call TRBJ2-1; D could derive from TRBD1 or TRBD2 (5 bases each). The V gene lost 6 bases and the J gene lost 8 bases, with 14 bases spanning the gap. Per germline, CDR1 MDHEN and CDR2 SYDVKM. The CDR3 runs to 13 residues. The DNA for the CDR3 is TGTGCCAGCAGGCCCGGGGCATCAGATGAGCAGTTCTTC. This codes for CASRPGASDEQFF.

The chain combines TRBV5-8 with TRBJ2-7; maybe TRBD2 (6 bases). Germline V lookup: CDR1 SGHTS, CDR2 YDEGEE. The CDR3 consists of 12 residues. V was shortened by 7 bases and J by 3 bases, with 11 bases between the two germline ends. The CDR3 DNA reads as TGTGCCAGCTCGGGACTCCACTACGAGCAGTACTTC. It specifies CASSGLHYEQYF. Filled out from reference TRBV5-8 and TRBJ2-7, the complete variable domain reads EAGVTQSPTHLIKTRGQQATLRCSPISGHTSVYWYQQALGLGLQFLLWYDEGEERNRGNFPPRFSGRQFPNYSSELNVNALELEDSALYLCASSGLHYEQYFGPGTRLTVT.

For this clone: Distinct nucleotide sequences in the sample also encode this CDR3. CDR3 amino acids: CASSVEDTQYF. CDR3 DNA sequence: TGTGCCAGCAGCGTAGAAGATACGCAGTATTTT. The V gene is TRBV9, the J gene TRBJ2-3; D remains ambiguous. The ends were cut back, 0 bases at V and 5 bases at J, with 1 base in the middle. CDR3 length: 11 residues. Germline V gene sequence: CDR1 SGDLS, CDR2 YYNGEE.

This clone showed up just once. The chain has TRBV5-1 and TRBJ2-7; 12 positions match TRBD2. The germline CDR1 and CDR2 sequences are SGHRS and YFSETQ. The junction had 12 bases not matched to a gene; V was cut back by 6 bases and J by 5 bases. The CDR3 extends over 16 amino acids. The CDR3 region is CASTPGLAGGPNEQYF. For the CDR3, the DNA is TGCGCCAGCACCCCCGGGCTAGCGGGAGGGCCCAACGAGCAGTACTTC.

The rearrangement joins TRBV13 to TRBJ2-7; 9 nucleotides match TRBD1. The junction had 7 bases not matched to a gene; V was cut back by 5 bases and J by 5 bases. Germline V gives CDR1 PRHDT, CDR2 FYEKMQ (reference sequence). This CDR3 is built from 14 residues. For the CDR3, the DNA is TGTGCCAGCAGCCCAGGACAGGGGCTACACGAGCAGTACTTC. It specifies CASSPGQGLHEQYF. Complete variable domain (other parts from reference TRBV13 and TRBJ2-7): AAGVIQSPRHLIKEKRETATLKCYPIPRHDTVYWYQQGPGQDPQFLISFYEKMQSDKGSIPDRFSAQQFSDYHSELNMSSLELGDSALYFCASSPGQGLHEQYFGPGTRLTVT.

The table lists this clone with a count of one. This chain uses TRBV14 with TRBJ1-1; TRBD1 is a possible D gene (6 bases). Germline CDR1 and CDR2: SGHDN and FVKESK. CDR3 length: 15 residues. The V and J ends lost 4 bases and 1 base respectively, with 13 bases between them. This chain's CDR3 is CASSPRTDTNTEAFF. In DNA form, the CDR3 reads TGTGCCAGCAGCCCCAGGACAGATACGAACACTGAAGCTTTCTTT.

The chain links TRBV10-3 to TRBJ2-7; D might be TRBD1 (5 bases). Germline V gene lookup returns CDR1 ENHRY and CDR2 SYGVKD. The CDR3 loop spans 13 amino acids. Trimming removed 8 bases from V and 7 bases from J, with 18 bases in between. Here the CDR3 reads CAIAWAGKEEQYF. For the CDR3, the DNA is TGTGCCATCGCGTGGGCAGGGAAAGAAGAGCAGTACTTC.

The rearrangement links TRBV18 to TRBJ2-5, with 10 bases fitting TRBD1. The germline V gene has CDR1 KGHSH and CDR2 LQKENI. After removal of 3 bases from V and 4 bases from J, the junction contained 5 bases not matched to a gene. This CDR3 comprises 15 residues. CDR3 sequence reads: CASSPWGQGRETQYF. The CDR3, as DNA: TGTGCCAGCTCACCCTGGGGACAGGGGCGAGAGACCCAGTACTTC.

Ten or more counts support this clone. V and J are TRBV27 and TRBJ2-3, with D uncertain. The CDR3 totals 14 residues. CDR1 and CDR2 from the germline V gene are MNHEY and SMNVEV (reference sequence). The V and J ends lost 2 bases and 3 bases respectively, with 9 bases between them. The CDR3 region is CASSLLGWTDTQYF. The CDR3 nucleotides are TGTGCCAGCAGTTTACTAGGGTGGACAGATACGCAGTATTTT.

The chain carries TRBV7-9 and TRBJ2-1, with a tentative D call TRBD1 (5 bases). Between the trimmed V and J ends, which lost 2 bases and 10 bases, there was a span of 21 bases. Germline CDR1 is SEHNR and CDR2 is FQNEAQ (reference sequence). The CDR3 extends over 16 amino acids. The CDR3 DNA reads as TGTGCCAGCAGCTTAATCATCCGTAGTCAGGGTGTAGAGCAGTTCTTC. This sequence encodes CASSLIIRSQGVEQFF. Combining the CDR3 with reference TRBV7-9 and TRBJ2-1 gives the whole variable domain DTGVSQNPRHKITKRGQNVTFRCDPISEHNRLYWYRQTLGQGPEFLTYFQNEAQLEKSRLLSDRFSAERPKGSFSTLEIQRTEQGDSAMYLCASSLIIRSQGVEQFFGPGTRLTVL.

The genes are TRBV7-6 and TRBJ2-1; tentatively, D is TRBD2 (6 bases). Per germline, CDR1 SGHVS and CDR2 FNYEAQ. This CDR3 contains 13 residues. The V end lost 2 bases, the J end lost 5 bases, and 7 bases lay between the germline ends. This CDR3 reads CASSLLANNEQFF. The DNA for the CDR3 is TGTGCCAGCAGCTTACTAGCGAACAATGAGCAGTTCTTC.

The chain joins TRBV15 to TRBJ2-1; the D call may be TRBD1 or TRBD2 (6 bases each). The CDR3 is 14 residues long. Between the trimmed V and J ends, which lost 7 bases and 0 bases, there was a span of 10 bases. CDR1 LNHNV and CDR2 YYDKDF come from the germline V gene (reference sequence). The CDR3: CATTGAGSYNEQFF. The CDR3 DNA reads as TGTGCCACCACGGGGGCGGGCTCCTACAATGAGCAGTTCTTC.